A single sample gave rise to the 23 T cell receptor beta chains below, sequenced in a study of blood T cell repertoires in COVID-19. Libraries were prepared by immunoSEQ multiplex PCR; TCRdb keeps only in-frame clonotypes and omits some of them. This sample has under 500,000 clones, with 80% to 90% found just once. Input material: PBMCs or T cells enriched from blood (not recorded which). These receptors originate from a man aged 25 to 40 who had recovered from COVID-19.

The V gene is TRBV27, the J gene TRBJ2-5; 9 positions match TRBD2. The CDR3 loop spans 16 amino acids. V was pared by 2 bases and J by 4 bases, with 8 bases of the junction left unmatched. Germline V gene data show CDR1 as MNHEY and CDR2 as SMNVEV (reference sequence). CDR3 sequence reads: CASSLTPSGTRETQYF. The DNA for the CDR3 is TGTGCCAGCAGTTTAACTCCTAGCGGGACTCGAGAGACCCAGTACTTC.

The chain is built from TRBV6-5 and TRBJ2-7; no firm D call. CDR3 length: 13 residues. Germline values: CDR1 MNHEY, CDR2 SVGAGI. V was trimmed by 0 bases and J by 3 bases, leaving 6 bases between them. The DNA for the CDR3 is TGTGCCAGCAGTTACTCGCTGAGCTACGAGCAGTACTTC. Encoded protein: CASSYSLSYEQYF.

This chain uses TRBV6-5 with TRBJ1-4; D is ambiguous. Germline V gene lookup returns CDR1 MNHEY and CDR2 SVGAGI. Trimming cost V 0 bases and J 7 bases, with 15 bases left between them. The CDR3 contains 16 residues. The CDR3 loop is CASSYSTRVVREKLFF. CDR3 DNA: TGTGCCAGCAGTTACTCGACGAGGGTAGTTCGTGAAAAACTGTTTTTT.

The chain carries TRBV29-1 and TRBJ1-1, with D possibly matching TRBD1 (5 bases). Per germline, CDR1 SQVTM and CDR2 ANQGSEA. The CDR3 has 13 amino acids. Between the trimmed V and J ends, which lost 6 bases and 1 base, there was a span of 12 bases. The CDR3: CSVTVTENTEAFF. DNA of the CDR3: TGCAGCGTGACCGTGACAGAGAACACTGAAGCTTTCTTT.

As to this clone: Only one base separates this from a far larger clonotype, so it likely reflects a read error. J is TRBJ2-7 and V is TRBV10-1; the D gene could be TRBD1 or TRBD2 (5 bases each). This CDR3 has 16 amino acids. Germline V CDR1 and CDR2: WNHNN, SYGVQD (reference sequence). In DNA, the CDR3 is TGCGCCCGCAGTGGACTCCGGGTAGGAACAGGCTACGAGCAGTACTTC. Translated, it gives CARSGLRVGTGYEQYF.

This clone has more than one count but fewer than ten. This chain links TRBV7-9 with TRBJ1-1, with D possibly matching TRBD1 (5 bases). V gave up 3 bases and J gave up 3 bases, with 14 bases separating them. The CDR3 has 15 residues. Germline CDR1 SEHNR, CDR2 FQNEAQ (reference sequence). The CDR3 bases are TGTGCCAGCAGCTTTACAGGACGGAGTTACACTGAAGCTTTCTTT. Translated, it gives CASSFTGRSYTEAFF. The whole variable domain, remainder taken from reference TRBV7-9 and TRBJ1-1, is DTGVSQNPRHKITKRGQNVTFRCDPISEHNRLYWYRQTLGQGPEFLTYFQNEAQLEKSRLLSDRFSAERPKGSFSTLEIQRTEQGDSAMYLCASSFTGRSYTEAFFGQGTRLTVV.

The gene calls are TRBV10-3 and TRBJ1-2, with 7 nucleotides matching TRBD1. CDR1 and CDR2 from the germline V gene are ENHRY and SYGVKD. The CDR3 length is 13 residues. V shed 4 bases, J shed 6 bases, and the junction held 5 bases outside the gene matches. The CDR3 is CAISGGTEDGYTF. The CDR3 nucleotides are TGTGCCATCAGTGGTGGGACAGAGGATGGCTACACCTTC.

V usage is TRBV10-3 and J usage is TRBJ2-5; 10 bases are shared with TRBD2. V was clipped by 0 bases and J by 5 bases; unmatched bases: 3. The CDR3 runs to 15 residues. Germline CDR1 reads ENHRY; CDR2 reads SYGVKD. CDR3 amino acids: CAISESSGRVETQYF. Written as DNA, the CDR3 is TGTGCCATCAGTGAGTCGAGCGGGAGGGTTGAGACCCAGTACTTC.

V gene TRBV5-1 combines with J gene TRBJ2-6; 8 nucleotides match TRBD1. The CDR3 is 17 residues long. V was clipped by 1 base and J by 4 bases; unmatched bases: 7. CDR1 is SGHRS and CDR2 is YFSETQ in the germline V gene. CDR3 region: CASSLLRTGSGANVLTF. The CDR3 region has the DNA TGCGCCAGCAGCTTGCTTAGGACAGGGTCCGGGGCCAACGTCCTGACTTTC.

This clone was recorded once. J is TRBJ2-1 and V is TRBV28, with D perhaps matching TRBD1 (5 bases). This CDR3 region has 14 residues. V was cut by 5 bases and J by 7 bases, with 15 bases left in between. Germline V gene sequence: CDR1 MDHEN, CDR2 SYDVKM. Written as DNA, the CDR3 is TGTGCCAGCAGTCCGGCCAGGGTTGGTAATGAGCAGTTCTTC. This codes for CASSPARVGNEQFF.

The chain is built from TRBV29-1 and TRBJ1-2; D gene uncertain. Deletions cut 4 bases from V and 4 bases from J, with 7 bases between. This CDR3 spans 11 amino acids. Germline CDR1 SQVTM, CDR2 ANQGSEA. The CDR3 reads CSVVLPYGYTF. The CDR3 DNA is TGCAGCGTTGTCCTTCCCTATGGCTACACCTTC.

The chain recombines TRBV29-1 with TRBJ2-3; D might be TRBD2 (5 bases). This CDR3 has 15 amino acids. Trimming left V 2 bases short and J 0 bases short, with 12 bases between. Germline CDR1 is SQVTM and CDR2 is ANQGSEA. The CDR3 DNA is TGCAGCGTTGAACCCCCGGGCGGGAGCACAGATACGCAGTATTTT. Translated: CSVEPPGGSTDTQYF.

DNA for the CDR3: TGTGCCAGCTCGGCGGGACAGGGGACGAAGCCCCAGCATTTT. Protein product: CASSAGQGTKPQHF. The rearrangement uses TRBV18 and TRBJ1-5; 10 bases fit TRBD1. The CDR3 sequence is 14 residues long. The V gene's germline CDR1 is KGHSH and CDR2 LQKENI. V lost 6 bases to trimming and J lost 8 bases; unmatched junction nucleotides: 7. Filled out from reference TRBV18 and TRBJ1-5, the complete variable domain reads NAGVMQNPRHLVRRRGQEARLRCSPMKGHSHVYWYRQLPEEGLKFMVYLQKENIIDESGMPKERFSAEFPKEGPSILRIQQVVRGDSAAYFCASSAGQGTKPQHFGDGTRLSIL.

The V and J genes are TRBV10-3 and TRBJ1-5; TRBD1 matches at 8 bases. Looked up from germline, CDR1 is ENHRY and CDR2 is SYGVKD. V lost 10 bases and J lost 0; bases outside the gene matches: 2. The CDR3 is made up of 13 amino acids. In DNA, the CDR3 is TGTGCCACAGACAGGGGTAGCAATCAGCCCCAGCATTTT. Residues: CATDRGSNQPQHF.

The V call is TRBV3-1 (or the pseudogene TRBV3-2), the J call TRBJ2-7; 12 bases map to TRBD2. V gave up 4 bases and J gave up 4 bases; unmatched junction bases: 8. This CDR3 spans 16 amino acids. Germline CDR1 reads LGHDT; CDR2 reads YNNKEL (reference sequence). The CDR3 DNA reads TGTGCCAGCAGCCTCGGGACTAGCGGGTTAGTATACGAGCAGTACTTC. Protein product: CASSLGTSGLVYEQYF.

This chain joins TRBV4-1 and TRBJ1-1; perhaps TRBD1 as D (5 bases). V lost 0 bases and J 4 bases, leaving 15 bases between the germline ends. This CDR3 is 16 amino acids long. Germline V gene data show CDR1 as MGHRA and CDR2 as YSYEKL. This chain's CDR3 is CASSQDGRGYGTEAFF. CDR3 nucleotides: TGCGCCAGCAGCCAAGATGGGCGGGGCTACGGCACTGAAGCTTTCTTT.

V usage is TRBV2 and J usage is TRBJ2-7; D not resolved. With 4 bases removed from V and 4 bases from J, the gap between germline ends came to 14 bases. There are 14 residues in the CDR3. The germline gives CDR1 SNHLY, CDR2 FYNNEI. The CDR3 spells CASSATRSIYEQYF. CDR3 DNA sequence: TGTGCCAGCAGTGCAACCCGGAGTATTTACGAGCAGTACTTC.

The J gene is TRBJ1-5, the V gene TRBV19; D possibly corresponds to TRBD1 (5 bases). Trimming removed 3 bases at V and 8 bases at J, with 14 bases between. CDR3 length: 14 residues. Germline-derived CDR1 and CDR2 are LNHDA and SQIVND (reference sequence). The CDR3 reads CASSIMAGKEPQHF. CDR3 nucleotide sequence: TGTGCCAGTAGTATCATGGCAGGGAAAGAGCCCCAGCATTTT.

This chain joins TRBV7-9 and TRBJ2-2; 10 bases map to TRBD2. With V trimmed by 6 bases and J by 7 bases, 11 bases remained unmatched. This CDR3 contains 16 residues. Germline CDR1 is SEHNR and CDR2 is FQNEAQ (reference sequence). The CDR3 is CASRVAVAGGLGELFF. The CDR3 region has the DNA TGTGCCAGCAGGGTCGCGGTAGCGGGAGGTCTCGGGGAGCTGTTTTTT.

This chain connects TRBV19 to TRBJ2-5, with 7 positions matching TRBD1. J gave up 5 bases and V 2 bases, and 2 bases lay outside the gene matches. The CDR3 contains 13 residues. Germline V gene data show CDR1 as LNHDA and CDR2 as SQIVND (reference sequence). This CDR3 reads CASSITGVETQYF. The CDR3 DNA sequence: TGTGCCAGTAGTATAACAGGGGTCGAGACCCAGTACTTC. The full variable domain, rest sourced from reference TRBV19 and TRBJ2-5, is DGGITQSPKYLFRKEGQNVTLSCEQNLNHDAMYWYRQDPGQGLRLIYYSQIVNDFQKGDIAEGYSVSREKKESFPLTVTSAQKNPTAFYLCASSITGVETQYFGPGTRLLVL.

This chain joins TRBV9 and TRBJ2-3; TRBD2 is a possible D gene (6 bases). The germline V gene has CDR1 SGDLS and CDR2 YYNGEE. The CDR3 runs 14 residues. Trimming stripped 4 bases from V and 4 bases from J, with 13 bases between. DNA of the CDR3: TGTGCCAGCAGCCCAATGACTAGTTCAGATACGCAGTATTTT. Its translation: CASSPMTSSDTQYF.

V usage is TRBV7-6 and J usage is TRBJ1-5, with 8 bases aligning to TRBD1. The CDR3 consists of 14 residues. Germline CDR1 is SGHVS and CDR2 is FNYEAQ. V was pared by 5 bases and J by 8 bases, with 8 bases of the junction left unmatched. CDR3 protein: CASSPGQGLEPQHF. CDR3 coding DNA: TGTGCCAGCAGCCCAGGACAGGGCCTAGAGCCCCAGCATTTT.

The chain carries TRBV20-1 and TRBJ1-2; D is ambiguous. V shed 3 bases and J shed 3 bases, with 14 bases lying between them. Germline assignment: CDR1 DFQATT and CDR2 SNEGSKA (reference sequence). This CDR3 comprises 14 residues. CDR3 coding DNA: TGCAGTGCTAGTGATGCCGGGATCGACTATGGCTACACCTTC. Translation gives CSASDAGIDYGYTF.